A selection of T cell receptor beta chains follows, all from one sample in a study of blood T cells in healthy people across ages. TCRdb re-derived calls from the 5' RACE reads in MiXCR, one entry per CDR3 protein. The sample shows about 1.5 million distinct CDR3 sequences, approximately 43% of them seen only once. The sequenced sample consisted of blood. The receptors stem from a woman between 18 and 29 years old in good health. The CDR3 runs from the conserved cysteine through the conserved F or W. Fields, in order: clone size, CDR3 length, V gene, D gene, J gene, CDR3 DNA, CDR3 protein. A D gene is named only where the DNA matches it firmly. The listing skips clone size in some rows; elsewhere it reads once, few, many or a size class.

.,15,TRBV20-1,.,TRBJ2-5,TGCAGTGCTAGAGACCGGACTGACACTCAAGAGACCCAGTACTTC,CSARDRTDTQETQYF
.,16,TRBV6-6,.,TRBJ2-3,TGTGCCAGCAGTTACCGGGTGGAATCTAGCACAGATACGCAGTATTTT,CASSYRVESSTDTQYF
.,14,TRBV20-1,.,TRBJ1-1,TGCAGTGCTAGAGGCGGGGTCAGGAACACTGAAGCTTTCTTT,CSARGGVRNTEAFF
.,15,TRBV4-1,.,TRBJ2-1,TGCGCCAGCAGCGCTGTTGGGGGGGCCGGGAATGAGCAGTTCTTC,CASSAVGGAGNEQFF
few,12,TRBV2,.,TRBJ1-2,TGTGCCAACCTGGGAGATAACTATGGCTACACCTTC,CANLGDNYGYTF
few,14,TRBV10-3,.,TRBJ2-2,TGTGCCATCACAGGGCTACCGAGCACCGGGGAGCTGTTTTTT,CAITGLPSTGELFF
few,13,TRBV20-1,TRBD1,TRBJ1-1,TGCAGTGCTTGGGACAGGCCGAACACTGAAGCTTTCTTT,CSAWDRPNTEAFF
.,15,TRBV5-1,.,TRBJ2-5,TGCGCCAGCAGGATCCCCACAGGGCATGGGGAGACCCAGTACTTC,CASRIPTGHGETQYF
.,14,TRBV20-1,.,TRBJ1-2,TGCAGTGCTAGAGATGCTGTCGGAAGCTATGGCTACACCTTC,CSARDAVGSYGYTF
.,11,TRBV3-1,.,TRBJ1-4,TGTGCCAGCAGCCAAGGCCATTCAGTGTTTTTT,CASSQGHSVFF
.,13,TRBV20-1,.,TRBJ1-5,TGCAGTGCATCAGGTAGTTACAATCAGCCCCAGCATTTT,CSASGSYNQPQHF
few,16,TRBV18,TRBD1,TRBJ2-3,TGTGCCAGCTCACGATCCGGGACAGGTTTAACAGATACGCAGTATTTT,CASSRSGTGLTDTQYF
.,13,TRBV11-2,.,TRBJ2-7,TGTGCCAGCAGTACTATGTGGTTAGCGGAGCAGTACTTC,CASSTMWLAEQYF
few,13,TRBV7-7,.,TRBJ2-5,TGTGCTAGCACCCCCAGGCGCCAAGAGACCCAGTACTTC,CASTPRRQETQYF
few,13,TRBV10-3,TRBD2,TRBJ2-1,TGTGCCATCAGTGCCCAAGCGGGGGGGGAGCAGTTCTTC,CAISAQAGGEQFF
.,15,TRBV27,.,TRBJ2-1,TGTGCCAGCGGACCGGGACTCGTCTCCTACAATGAGCAGTTCTTC,CASGPGLVSYNEQFF
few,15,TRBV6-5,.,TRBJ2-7,TGTGCCAGCAAACCGGGACATAGCCTCTCCTACGAGCAGTACTTC,CASKPGHSLSYEQYF
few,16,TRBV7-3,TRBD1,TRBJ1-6,TGTGCCAGCAGCTTACTGGGACAGGGATATAATTCACCCCTCCACTTT,CASSLLGQGYNSPLHF
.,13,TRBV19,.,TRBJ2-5,TGTGCCAGTAAAGCAGGGGAGACGGAGACCCAGTACTTC,CASKAGETETQYF
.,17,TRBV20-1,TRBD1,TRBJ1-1,TGCAGTGCTAGAGCCCCCCCGGGGGAGGGGGCGGGAACTGAAGCTTTCTTT,CSARAPPGEGAGTEAFF
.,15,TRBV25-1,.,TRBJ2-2,TGTGCCAGCAGTGAATCCAGCAGAGACTCCGGGGAGCTGTTTTTT,CASSESSRDSGELFF
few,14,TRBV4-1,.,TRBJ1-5,TGCGCCAGCAGCCTAGACAATAGCAATCAGCCCCAGCATTTT,CASSLDNSNQPQHF
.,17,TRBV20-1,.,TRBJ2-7,TGCAGTGCTAGAGTTAGGGGAGGAGGGAGCTCCTACAATGAGCAGTACTTC,CSARVRGGGSSYNEQYF
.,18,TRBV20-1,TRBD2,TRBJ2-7,TGCAGTGCTTCACCAGGCGGACTAGCGGGAGGAAAGTACAATGAGCAGTACTTC,CSASPGGLAGGKYNEQYF
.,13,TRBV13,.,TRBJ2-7,TGTGCCAGCAGCCCTTTAGTAGGGAACGAGCAGTACTTC,CASSPLVGNEQYF
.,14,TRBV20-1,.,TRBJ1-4,TGCAGTGCCCTTGTGACTGCAACTAATGAAAAACTGTTTTTT,CSALVTATNEKLFF
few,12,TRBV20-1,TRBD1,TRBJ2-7,TGCAGTGGGGGGACAGGGAGCTACGAGCAGTACTTC,CSGGTGSYEQYF
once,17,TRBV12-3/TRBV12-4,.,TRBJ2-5,TGTGCCAGCAGTTTAAGTCGTAGAGGCAGGGGCAAAGAGACCCAGTACTTC,CASSLSRRGRGKETQYF
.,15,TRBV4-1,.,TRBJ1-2,TGCGCCAGCAGCCAAGTAGGCAGGAGACTCTATGGCCACACCTTC,CASSQVGRRLYGHTF
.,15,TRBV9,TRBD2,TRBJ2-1,TGTGCCAGCAGCGGAACTAGCGGGGGGATTGGTGAGCAGTTCTTC,CASSGTSGGIGEQFF
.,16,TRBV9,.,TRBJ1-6,TGTGCCAGCAGCGAGGGTTTCTCTTCGGGGACTTCACCCCTCCACTTT,CASSEGFSSGTSPLHF
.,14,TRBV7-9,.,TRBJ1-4,TGTGCCAGCAGCGTAGTACAGCCTAATGAAAAACTGTTTTTT,CASSVVQPNEKLFF